This T cell receptor (beta chain) comes out of a study of T-cell memory formation after mild COVID-19. Turning to the study itself: Clustering of TCRs was largely donor specific.

Using its own MiXCR run on the 5' RACE reads, TCRdb lists one record per CDR3 protein. This table holds tens of thousands of distinct CDR3 sequences, around 15% found once. This clonotype showed up many times. CDR3 length: 14 residues. V lost 5 bases and J lost 0, with 11 bases in between. CDR1 is DFQATT and CDR2 is SNEGSKA in the germline V gene (reference sequence). The sample comprised PBMCs or a T cell subset sorted from them (not recorded which). This sequence was found in a man between 18 and 35 years old who had mild COVID-19 (a few samples of this study predate the infection). Cell type and time point are not known. The chain couples TRBV20-1 to TRBJ2-1, with D tentatively TRBD1 (6 bases). CDR3 amino acids: CSAAGTSSYNEQFF. Here the CDR3 DNA reads TGCAGTGCTGCCGGGACAAGCTCCTACAATGAGCAGTTCTTC.